This is a list of T cell receptor beta chains from one sample in a study of CD8 T cells in ankylosing spondylitis. TCRdb reanalysed the 5' RACE reads using MiXCR and keeps one entry per CDR3 protein. Here the sample spans around 300,000 distinct CDR3 sequences, about a fifth being singletons. Sequencing was performed on blood, either unsorted or a sorted T cell fraction (not recorded which). All receptors derive from a female donor with ankylosing spondylitis or in good health (not recorded which). The CDR3 runs from the conserved cysteine through the conserved F or W. A D gene is named only where the DNA matches it firmly. Only part of the rows carry a size: once, few, many, or a class if the clone is expanded.

D	V	size	J	CDR3	DNA
NA	TRBV12-3/TRBV12-4	NA	TRBJ1-1	CASSQRVNTEAFF	TGTGCCAGCAGTCAACGGGTGAACACTGAAGCTTTCTTT
NA	TRBV11-1	many	TRBJ1-3	CASSQSGGAVPSGNTIYF	TGTGCCAGCAGTCAATCCGGGGGGGCCGTTCCCTCTGGAAACACCATATATTTT
NA	TRBV12-3/TRBV12-4	many	TRBJ2-7	CASSLGGAAYEQYF	TGTGCCAGCAGTTTAGGAGGGGCGGCCTACGAGCAGTACTTC
TRBD1	TRBV7-6	few	TRBJ2-5	CASSLGQGSLETQYF	TGTGCCAGCAGCTTAGGACAGGGTAGCTTGGAGACCCAGTACTTC
TRBD2	TRBV25-1	NA	TRBJ2-1	CASSVSGRAYNEQFF	TGTGCCAGCAGTGTGAGCGGGAGGGCCTACAATGAGCAGTTCTTC
NA	TRBV19	NA	TRBJ2-1	CASSIKGNEQFF	TGTGCCAGTAGTATTAAAGGGAATGAGCAGTTCTTC
TRBD2	TRBV6-1	NA	TRBJ2-7	CANSPGGSYEQYF	TGTGCCAATTCTCCGGGCGGGAGCTACGAGCAGTACTTC
NA	TRBV2	NA	TRBJ2-4	CASRATEVENIQYF	TGTGCCAGCAGGGCCACAGAAGTGGAAAACATTCAGTACTTC
NA	TRBV20-1	few	TRBJ2-5	CSARGGWDQETQYF	TGCAGTGCTAGAGGGGGATGGGATCAAGAGACCCAGTACTTC
TRBD2	TRBV6-1	NA	TRBJ2-7	CASSDSSGSIRQYF	TGTGCCAGCAGTGATAGTAGCGGGAGTATTCGGCAGTACTTC
NA	TRBV6-2/TRBV6-3	NA	TRBJ2-2	CASSSGTDTGELFF	TGTGCCAGCAGTTCCGGGACCGACACCGGGGAGCTGTTTTTT
NA	TRBV7-2	few	TRBJ2-1	CASSLQGPLYEQFF	TGTGCCAGCAGCTTACAGGGCCCTTTGTATGAGCAGTTCTTC
TRBD2	TRBV5-1	NA	TRBJ2-2	CASMTSSFGVGELFF	TGCGCCAGCATGACTAGCTCCTTTGGCGTCGGGGAGCTGTTTTTT
TRBD1	TRBV6-5	few	TRBJ1-1	CASSYVSGGTEAFF	TGTGCCAGCAGTTACGTATCAGGGGGGACTGAAGCTTTCTTT
TRBD2	TRBV7-9	few	TRBJ2-3	CASSLVVTGGPTDTQYF	TGTGCCAGCAGCTTAGTTGTGACGGGAGGGCCCACAGATACGCAGTATTTT
NA	TRBV7-2	NA	TRBJ2-2	CASSLFPVDLPRGGSNTGELFF	TGTGCCAGCAGCTTATTCCCAGTCGATCTGCCACGTGGCGGTTCGAACACCGGGGAGCTGTTTTTT
NA	TRBV20-1	many	TRBJ2-7	CSALPPGPSTGGEQYF	TGCAGTGCTCTGCCCCCGGGACCCTCGACCGGAGGGGAGCAGTACTTC
NA	TRBV7-9	NA	TRBJ2-1	CASSLSLSYNEQFF	TGTGCCAGCAGCTTATCTTTATCCTACAATGAGCAGTTCTTC
NA	TRBV20-1	few	TRBJ2-1	CSARPTSLSYNEQFF	TGCAGTGCCCGGCCCACTAGCTTGTCCTACAATGAGCAGTTCTTC
NA	TRBV10-3	NA	TRBJ2-7	CAISPGLLSQYF	TGTGCCATCAGCCCCGGACTCCTCAGCCAGTACTTC
NA	TRBV29-1	many	TRBJ2-3	CSVAGALRTDTQYF	TGCAGCGTTGCCGGGGCCTTACGCACAGATACGCAGTATTTT
NA	TRBV20-1	NA	TRBJ2-2	CSARVGGLAAGELFF	TGCAGTGCTAGAGTGGGGGGCCTAGCGGCCGGGGAGCTGTTTTTT
TRBD2	TRBV2	NA	TRBJ2-5	CASSRLILAGRNAETQYF	TGTGCCAGCAGTCGATTAATCTTAGCGGGAAGAAACGCCGAGACCCAGTACTTC
TRBD2	TRBV20-1	few	TRBJ2-7	CSATGTSRFLGQYF	TGCAGTGCCACCGGGACTAGCAGGTTCTTAGGGCAGTACTTC
NA	TRBV7-9	NA	TRBJ2-7	CASSLGPEPYEQYF	TGTGCCAGCAGCTTAGGTCCTGAGCCCTACGAGCAGTACTTC
NA	TRBV5-1	many	TRBJ2-4	CASSLGGAKNIQYF	TGCGCCAGCAGCTTGGGAGGGGCCAAAAACATTCAGTACTTC
NA	TRBV29-1	few	TRBJ1-1	CSVFGSAEAFF	TGCAGCGTGTTCGGATCGGCTGAAGCTTTCTTT
NA	TRBV20-1	NA	TRBJ2-7	CSASRVREQYF	TGCAGTGCTAGTAGAGTCCGCGAGCAGTACTTC
NA	TRBV12-3/TRBV12-4	NA	TRBJ2-7	CATTVQGKGEQYF	TGTGCCACCACCGTGCAGGGGAAGGGCGAGCAGTACTTC
NA	TRBV18	once	TRBJ2-1	CASSPGGRNEQFF	TGTGCCAGCTCCCCCGGGGGCAGGAATGAGCAGTTCTTC
TRBD2	TRBV20-1	NA	TRBJ2-3	CSARDRRGGTDTQYF	TGCAGTGCTAGAGATCGGCGGGGGGGCACAGATACGCAGTATTTT
NA	TRBV25-1	NA	TRBJ1-6	CASSESRAAYNSPLHF	TGTGCCAGCAGTGAATCTAGGGCAGCTTATAATTCACCCCTCCACTTT
TRBD2	TRBV7-2	few	TRBJ2-7	CASSLLASGRNEQYF	TGTGCCAGCAGCTTATTAGCTAGCGGGAGAAACGAGCAGTACTTC
TRBD2	TRBV29-1	NA	TRBJ2-3	CSVVNWSSGRVPDTQYF	TGCAGCGTTGTGAATTGGAGTAGCGGGAGGGTACCAGATACGCAGTATTTT
NA	TRBV7-2	NA	TRBJ2-3	CASSLGGGASGTDTQYF	TGTGCCAGCAGCTTAGGGGGGGGCGCTAGCGGCACAGATACGCAGTATTTT
NA	TRBV7-2	NA	TRBJ2-7	CASSTRGGGRQTYEQYF	TGTGCCAGCAGCACCCGGGGAGGGGGGCGCCAAACCTACGAGCAGTACTTC
NA	TRBV20-1	few	TRBJ1-5	CSAHDGNNQPQHF	TGCAGTGCTCACGACGGTAATAATCAGCCCCAGCATTTT
TRBD2	TRBV6-2/TRBV6-3	few	TRBJ2-1	CASSLSGRVKFF	TGTGCCAGCAGTCTTAGCGGGAGGGTGAAGTTCTTC
TRBD1	TRBV7-2	NA	TRBJ2-1	CASSRGGNRAYNEQFF	TGTGCCAGCAGCCGAGGGGGCAACCGCGCCTACAATGAGCAGTTCTTC
TRBD2	TRBV24-1	NA	TRBJ2-1	CATSAQTSGLGYNEQFF	TGTGCCACCAGTGCCCAGACTAGCGGGTTAGGTTACAATGAGCAGTTCTTC
NA	TRBV7-2	many	TRBJ2-7	CASSLAAVYEQYF	TGTGCCAGCAGCTTAGCCGCGGTCTACGAGCAGTACTTC
TRBD1	TRBV18	NA	TRBJ2-5	CASSPPNRGVPQETQYF	TGTGCCAGCTCACCACCGAACAGGGGTGTTCCTCAAGAGACCCAGTACTTC
NA	TRBV10-3	NA	TRBJ1-1	CAISEAGASNTEAFF	TGTGCCATCAGTGAGGCGGGAGCCTCGAACACTGAAGCTTTCTTT
NA	TRBV19	few	TRBJ2-3	CASRNYETDTQYF	TGTGCCAGTAGAAACTACGAGACAGATACACAGTATTTT
NA	TRBV29-1	NA	TRBJ1-1	CSAPDLYLGGTEAFF	TGCAGCGCTCCGGACCTTTATTTAGGTGGCACTGAAGCTTTCTTT
TRBD1	TRBV7-2	few	TRBJ1-1	CASSRDRDLEAFF	TGTGCCAGCAGCCGGGACAGGGATCTTGAAGCTTTCTTT